This T cell receptor (beta chain) was sequenced during a study of cytomegalovirus exposure and HLA in healthy donors. This clone was recorded only once. What it binds is unknown. This CDR3 comprises 14 residues. V was pared by 6 bases and J by 3 bases, with 11 bases between. Germline V gene lookup returns CDR1 LNHNV and CDR2 YYDKDF (reference sequence). Points from the study as a whole: The availability of immune exposure information extended only to CMV serostatus. Apparent HLA restriction characterized most CMV-associated TCR beta chains in a later analysis.

It was with 60 Vbeta and 13 Jbeta primers that the PCR ran. The repertoire was sequenced with immunoSEQ multiplex PCR; TCRdb's copy has only in-frame clones and lacks some. The data hold roughly 160,000 clones, with roughly 80% observed a single time. The rearrangement links TRBV15 to TRBJ1-4; perhaps TRBD1 as D (5 bases). The TCR originated in a man aged 40-55 years in good health and CMV-seronegative. Sequences were obtained from PBMCs. The CDR3 reads CATRRGAANEKLFF. CDR3 nucleotide sequence: TGTGCCACCAGAAGGGGTGCAGCTAATGAAAAACTGTTTTTT.